Presented here are 11 T cell receptor beta chains from one specimen sequenced in a study of CD8 T cells in Susac syndrome. RNA amounts of roughly 0.45 to 1 ug underwent reverse transcription with random hexamers. TCRdb reprocessed the immunoSEQ multiplex PCR reads via MiXCR and lists one record per CDR3 protein. The data hold fewer than 300,000 distinct CDR3 sequences, with 70% to 90% observed a single time. The specimen was CD8+ T cells from PBMCs. The receptor source for this set is a human donor with multiple sclerosis.

This chain connects TRBV9 to TRBJ2-1; 15 nucleotides agree with TRBD2. After removal of 4 bases from V and 4 bases from J, the junction contained 6 bases not matched to a gene. The germline V gene has CDR1 SGDLS and CDR2 YYNGEE. CDR3 length equals 17 residues. The CDR3 DNA follows: TGTGCCAGCAGCCCCGGGACTAGCGGGAGGTATTACAATGAGCAGTTCTTC. Translating it yields CASSPGTSGRYYNEQFF.

The V and J genes are TRBV6-1 and TRBJ2-7; 8 bases agree with TRBD1. V shed 4 bases, J shed 2 bases, and the junction held 7 bases outside the gene matches. CDR3 size: 15 residues. Germline values: CDR1 MNHNS, CDR2 SASEGT. The CDR3, as DNA: TGTGCCAGCAGTGTGGACAGGGACGTTGCCTACGAGCAGTACTTC. Translated: CASSVDRDVAYEQYF.

This chain joins TRBV27 and TRBJ1-2; 7 nucleotides align to TRBD1. V lost 5 bases to trimming and J lost 8 bases; unmatched junction nucleotides: 8. Germline loops: CDR1 MNHEY, CDR2 SMNVEV (reference sequence). The CDR3 length is 13 residues. The CDR3 DNA reads TGTGCCAGCAGTGATACAGGGGTGGGAGGCTACACCTTC. It codes for CASSDTGVGGYTF.

V and J are TRBV12-3 or TRBV12-4 and TRBJ1-2, with TRBD1 as a possible D gene (5 bases). The CDR3 is 14 residues long. Trimming cost V 1 base and J 2 bases, with 8 bases left between them. The CDR3 region is CASSLGAGNYGYTF. In DNA, the CDR3 is TGTGCCAGCAGTTTAGGGGCAGGGAACTATGGCTACACCTTC.

This clonotype was found a few times. This rearrangement joins TRBV7-9 to TRBJ2-1, with 10 bases matching TRBD2. CDR3 length equals 17 residues. CDR1 is SEHNR, CDR2 FQNEAQ, per germline (reference sequence). Trimming removed 5 bases from V and 5 bases from J; junction bases left unmatched: 12. CDR3 sequence (DNA): TGTGCCAGCAGCGAAGGACTAGCGGAGGTCCTGGACAATGAGCAGTTCTTC. Its translation: CASSEGLAEVLDNEQFF.

This clonotype has more than one count but fewer than ten. This chain links TRBV27 with TRBJ1-2; D not resolved. The germline V and J ends were trimmed by 4 bases and 3 bases, with 6 bases remaining between them. The CDR3 spans 12 residues. The V gene's germline CDR1 is MNHEY and CDR2 SMNVEV (reference sequence). The CDR3 protein is CASSSGYYGYTF. DNA for the CDR3: TGTGCCAGCAGTTCTGGATACTATGGCTACACCTTC.

The V gene is TRBV30, the J gene TRBJ1-1; tentative D call: TRBD1 (6 bases). The V gene lost 2 bases and the J gene lost 4 bases, with 11 bases spanning the gap. Per germline, CDR1 GTSNPN and CDR2 SVGIG (reference sequence). CDR3 size: 13 residues. In DNA, the CDR3 is TGTGCCTGGAGTCAGGGGCGGGGCACTGAAGCTTTCTTT. This gives the protein CAWSQGRGTEAFF.

This chain links TRBV12-3 or TRBV12-4 with TRBJ2-1; perhaps TRBD2 as D (7 bases). The CDR3 is 15 residues long. The V end lost 7 bases, the J end lost 4 bases, and 17 bases lay between the germline ends. CDR3 sequence (DNA): TGTGCCAGCACCTGGGGGGGCGGGCCGTACAATGAGCAGTTCTTC. Amino acids: CASTWGGGPYNEQFF.

This sequence joins TRBV15 and TRBJ1-1, with a weak D call TRBD1 (6 bases). This CDR3 comprises 15 residues. CDR1 LNHNV and CDR2 YYDKDF come from the germline V gene (reference sequence). V was cut by 1 base and J by 5 bases, with 14 bases left in between. CDR3 sequence (DNA): TGTGCCACCAGCAGAGTTCGGGGCAGGGGAACTGAAGCTTTCTTT. This codes for CATSRVRGRGTEAFF.

This clonotype occurred once. V is TRBV19 and J is TRBJ1-1; 7 bases are a match to TRBD1. CDR1 and CDR2 from the germline V gene are LNHDA and SQIVND (reference sequence). The CDR3 spans 14 residues. The J segment lost 5 bases and the V segment lost 5 bases, leaving 8 bases of the junction unmatched. CDR3 sequence (DNA): TGTGCCAGTAGTGATCGACAGGGAATAACTGAAGCTTTCTTT. This translates into CASSDRQGITEAFF.

This clonotype has only a few counts. The rearrangement uses TRBV4-1 and TRBJ2-7, with TRBD1 matching 10 bases. Germline assignment: CDR1 MGHRA and CDR2 YSYEKL. V shed 3 bases and J 2 bases; nucleotides not matched to a gene: 7. CDR3 size: 16 residues. The CDR3 nucleotides are TGCGCCAGCAGCCATGGGGACAGGGGCCTTACCTACGAGCAGTACTTC. It is translated as CASSHGDRGLTYEQYF.